This T cell receptor beta chain appears in the sequencing data of a study of shared clonotypes between healthy human individuals. Genomic DNA of each subset was evenly split across several immunoSEQ plates. Measured with immunoSEQ multiplex PCR; TCRdb has only the in-frame clones, and not every one. The sample gives more than 2 million clones, approximately 94% of which show up once; 0.85% to 1.3% is in the top ten. Positive CCR7 selection of CD45RO-negative cells yielded the naive CD8 cells, and terminally differentiated effector memory CD45RA+ cells were excluded. The junction had 10 bases not matched to a gene; V was cut back by 1 base and J by 0 bases. There are 17 residues in the CDR3. The germline gives CDR1 GTSNPN, CDR2 SVGIG (reference sequence). On this clone: Its antigen is unknown.

Overall study findings and caveats: Against clonotypes common to all four donors, non-shared ones had lower generation probabilities. It was expected that sequencing depth would affect clonotype sharing among donors.

The TCR comes from a man younger than 35 in good health. Sequencing used naive CD8+ T cells sorted from blood. The chain joins TRBV30 to TRBJ2-3, with TRBD2 identical over 7 bases. Written as DNA, the CDR3 is TGTGCCTGGAGTGGCCCCTCACTAGCGTCTAGCACAGATACGCAGTATTTT. Residues: CAWSGPSLASSTDTQYF. Based on the CDR3 plus reference TRBV30 and TRBJ2-3, the full variable domain is SQTIHQWPATLVQPVGSPLSLECTVEGTSNPNLYWYRQAAGRGLQLLFYSVGIGQISSEVPQNLSASRPQDRQFILSSKKLLLSDSGFYLCAWSGPSLASSTDTQYFGPGTRLTVL.